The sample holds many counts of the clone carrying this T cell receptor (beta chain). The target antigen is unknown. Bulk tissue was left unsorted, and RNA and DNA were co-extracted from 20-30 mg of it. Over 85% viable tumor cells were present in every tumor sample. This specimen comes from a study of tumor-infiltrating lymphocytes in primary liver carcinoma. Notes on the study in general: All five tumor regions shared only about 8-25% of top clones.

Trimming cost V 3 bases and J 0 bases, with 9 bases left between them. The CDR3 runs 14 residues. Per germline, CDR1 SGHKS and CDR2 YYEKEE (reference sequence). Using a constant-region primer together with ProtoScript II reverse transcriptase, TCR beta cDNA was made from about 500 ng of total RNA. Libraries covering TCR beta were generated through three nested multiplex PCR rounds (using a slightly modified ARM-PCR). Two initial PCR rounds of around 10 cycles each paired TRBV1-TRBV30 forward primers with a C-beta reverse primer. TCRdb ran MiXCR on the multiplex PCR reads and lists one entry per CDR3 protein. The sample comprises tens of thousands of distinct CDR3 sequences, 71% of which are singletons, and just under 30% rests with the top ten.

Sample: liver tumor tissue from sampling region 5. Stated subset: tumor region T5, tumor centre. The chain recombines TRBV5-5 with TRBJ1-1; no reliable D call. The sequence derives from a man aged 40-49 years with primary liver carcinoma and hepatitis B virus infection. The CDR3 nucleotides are TGTGCCAGCAGCTATCGAACACTGAACACTGAAGCTTTCTTT. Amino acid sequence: CASSYRTLNTEAFF.